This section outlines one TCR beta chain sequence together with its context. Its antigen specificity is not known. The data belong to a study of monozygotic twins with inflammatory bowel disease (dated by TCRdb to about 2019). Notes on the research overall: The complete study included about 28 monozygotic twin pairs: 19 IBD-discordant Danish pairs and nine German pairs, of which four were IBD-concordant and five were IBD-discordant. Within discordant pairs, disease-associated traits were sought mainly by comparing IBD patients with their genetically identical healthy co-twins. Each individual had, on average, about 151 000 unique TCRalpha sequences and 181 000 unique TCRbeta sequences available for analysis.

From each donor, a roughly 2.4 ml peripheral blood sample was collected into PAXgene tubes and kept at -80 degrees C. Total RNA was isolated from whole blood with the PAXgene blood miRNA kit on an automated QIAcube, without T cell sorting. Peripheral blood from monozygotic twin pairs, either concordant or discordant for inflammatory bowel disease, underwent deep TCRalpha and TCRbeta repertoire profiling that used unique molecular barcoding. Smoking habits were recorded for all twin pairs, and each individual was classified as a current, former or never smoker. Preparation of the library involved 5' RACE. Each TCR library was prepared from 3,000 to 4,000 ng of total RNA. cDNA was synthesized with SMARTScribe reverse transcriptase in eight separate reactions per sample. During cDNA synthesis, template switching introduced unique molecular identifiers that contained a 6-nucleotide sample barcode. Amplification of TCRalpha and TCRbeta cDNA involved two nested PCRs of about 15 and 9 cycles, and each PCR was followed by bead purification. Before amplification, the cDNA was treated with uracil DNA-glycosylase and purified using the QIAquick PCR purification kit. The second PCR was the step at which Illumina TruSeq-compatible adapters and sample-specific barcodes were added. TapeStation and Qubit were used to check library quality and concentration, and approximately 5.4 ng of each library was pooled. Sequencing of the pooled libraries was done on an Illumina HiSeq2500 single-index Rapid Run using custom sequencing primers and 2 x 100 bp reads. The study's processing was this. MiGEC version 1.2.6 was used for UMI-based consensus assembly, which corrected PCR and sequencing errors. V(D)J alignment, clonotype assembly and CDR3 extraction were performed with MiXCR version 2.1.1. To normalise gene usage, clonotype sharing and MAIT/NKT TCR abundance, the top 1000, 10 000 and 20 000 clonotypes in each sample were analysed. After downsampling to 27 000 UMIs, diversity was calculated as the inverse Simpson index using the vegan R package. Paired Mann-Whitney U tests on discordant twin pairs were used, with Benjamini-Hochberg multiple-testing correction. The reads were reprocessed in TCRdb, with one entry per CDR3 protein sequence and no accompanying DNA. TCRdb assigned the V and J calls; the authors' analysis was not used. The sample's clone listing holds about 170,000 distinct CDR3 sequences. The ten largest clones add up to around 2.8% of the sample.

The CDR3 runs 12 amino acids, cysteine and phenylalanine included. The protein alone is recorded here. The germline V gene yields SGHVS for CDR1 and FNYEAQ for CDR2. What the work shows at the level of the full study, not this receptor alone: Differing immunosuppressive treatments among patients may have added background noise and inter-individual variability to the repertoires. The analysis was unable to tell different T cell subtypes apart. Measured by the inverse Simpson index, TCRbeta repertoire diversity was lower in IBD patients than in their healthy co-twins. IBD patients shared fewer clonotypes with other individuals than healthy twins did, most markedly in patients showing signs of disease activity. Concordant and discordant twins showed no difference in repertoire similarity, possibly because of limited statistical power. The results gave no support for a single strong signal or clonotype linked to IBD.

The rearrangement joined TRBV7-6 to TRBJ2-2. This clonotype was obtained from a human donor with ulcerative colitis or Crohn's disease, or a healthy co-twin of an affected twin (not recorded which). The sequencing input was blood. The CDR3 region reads CASSENTGELFF.